These 9 T cell receptor beta chains share one sample of origin, sequenced in a study of vaccination effects on CD4 cells after COVID-19. Following an approximately eleven-day culture, CD4+ T cells were purified. Clones were read by immunoSEQ multiplex PCR, and TCRdb kept only the in-frame ones, dropping some. This sample yields some 50,000 clones, of which over 50% are seen a single time; roughly 5.5% belongs to the top ten. These TCRs are of unknown antigen specificity. Here the sequenced sample was CD4+ T cells from PBMCs cultured without peptide, taken before COVID-19 vaccination. The receptor source for this set is a human donor who received a COVID-19 vaccine.

The J gene is TRBJ1-1, the V gene TRBV2; D is undetermined. This CDR3 has 13 residues. V was trimmed by 1 base and J by 11 bases, leaving 14 bases between them. CDR1 SNHLY and CDR2 FYNNEI come from the germline V gene. CDR3 in amino acids: CASSEESPIRAFF. The CDR3 bases are TGTGCCAGCAGTGAAGAGTCCCCCATAAGGGCTTTCTTT.

The V call is TRBV11-2, the J call TRBJ2-7; 8 nucleotides line up with TRBD2. J was trimmed by 5 bases and V by 3 bases; bases with no gene match: 15. CDR3 length equals 17 residues. The germline V gene has CDR1 SGHAT and CDR2 FQNNGV. CDR3 in DNA: TGTGCCAGCAGCTTGGGGGGTAGCGGGAATACCTTCAACGAGCAGTACTTC. Translated, it gives CASSLGGSGNTFNEQYF.

The chain carries TRBV19 and TRBJ1-5; D may be TRBD1 (5 bases). Between the trimmed V and J ends, which lost 1 base and 1 base, there was a span of 11 bases. This CDR3 is built from 16 residues. In germline, CDR1 is LNHDA, CDR2 SQIVND (reference sequence). The CDR3 DNA follows: TGTGCCAGTAGTATAGGCCCAGGGAGGAGCAATCAGCCCCAGCATTTT. It encodes CASSIGPGRSNQPQHF.

The rearrangement uses TRBV10-2 and TRBJ1-1, with D hard to call. Trimming stripped 8 bases from V and 6 bases from J, with 16 bases between. CDR3 size: 13 residues. Germline V lookup: CDR1 WSHSY, CDR2 SAAADI. Here the CDR3 reads CASGQQILAEAFF. In nucleotides, the CDR3 is TGCGCCAGCGGGCAACAAATTCTAGCTGAAGCTTTCTTT.

The gene calls are TRBV30 and TRBJ2-2; D might be TRBD2 (5 bases). Trimming cost V 0 bases and J 4 bases, with 15 bases left between them. This CDR3 region has 16 residues. Germline loops: CDR1 GTSNPN, CDR2 SVGIG (reference sequence). In nucleotides, the CDR3 is TGTGCCTGGAGTGTACGAGCGGTTGGGTCCACCGGGGAGCTGTTTTTT. Encoded protein: CAWSVRAVGSTGELFF.

This chain connects TRBV6-2 or TRBV6-3 to TRBJ2-3; 8 nucleotides agree with TRBD1. The CDR3 consists of 19 residues. CDR1 is MNHEY, CDR2 SVGEGT, per germline. J was trimmed by 1 base and V by 2 bases; bases with no gene match: 14. In DNA form, the CDR3 reads TGTGCCAGCAGTTACGCCGACAGGGGCCGTGTTGAAGGCACAGATACGCAGTATTTT. Translation gives CASSYADRGRVEGTDTQYF.

This chain joins TRBV19 and TRBJ1-1; D ambiguous. This CDR3 spans 14 amino acids. With 0 bases removed from V and 1 base from J, the gap between germline ends came to 6 bases. The germline CDR1 and CDR2 sequences are LNHDA and SQIVND (reference sequence). The CDR3 region is CASSIDTENTEAFF. The CDR3 DNA sequence: TGTGCCAGTAGTATAGACACGGAGAACACTGAAGCTTTCTTT.

The genes are TRBV24-1 and TRBJ2-1, with unresolved D. V dropped 7 bases and J dropped 6 bases, with 9 bases sitting between them. CDR1 and CDR2 from the germline V gene are KGHDR and SFDVKD. The length of the CDR3 is 12 residues. This CDR3 is CATRGSGNEQFF. Here the CDR3 DNA reads TGTGCCACCAGGGGTTCTGGCAATGAGCAGTTCTTC.

The chain employs TRBV6-2 or TRBV6-3 and TRBJ1-2; D perhaps matches TRBD1 (5 bases). Trimming took off 2 bases at V and 7 bases at J, with 8 bases between the two ends. Germline V gene sequence: CDR1 MNHEY, CDR2 SVGEGT. CDR3 length: 12 amino acids. The CDR3 loop reads CASSYAGPGYTF. For the CDR3, the DNA is TGTGCCAGCAGTTACGCGGGGCCTGGCTACACCTTC.